Each of the 13 T cell receptor beta chains below was sequenced from the same sample in a study of blood T cell repertoires in COVID-19. The table came from immunoSEQ multiplex PCR; TCRdb's copy has only in-frame clones and leaves some out. The table includes about 280,000 clones, roughly 90% detected once. The sample taken for sequencing was peripheral blood. Receptor source: a man younger than 30 with active or convalescent COVID-19.

This chain joins TRBV2 and TRBJ2-5; a weak D match, TRBD2 (6 bases). The germline CDR1 and CDR2 sequences are SNHLY and FYNNEI. Trimming removed 4 bases from V and 5 bases from J, with 23 bases in between. CDR3 size: 17 residues. CDR3 loop: CASSVGPGTEDRETQYF. The CDR3 bases are TGTGCCAGCAGTGTAGGGCCCGGGACTGAAGACCGGGAGACCCAGTACTTC.

Only one count was recorded for this clone. This chain links TRBV7-9 with TRBJ1-1, with unresolved D. This CDR3 has 10 residues. Germline lookup yields CDR1 SEHNR and CDR2 FQNEAQ (reference sequence). Trimming stripped 2 bases from V and 11 bases from J, with 6 bases between. The CDR3 sequence: CASSLLEAFF. CDR3 sequence (DNA): TGTGCCAGCAGCTTACTCGAGGCTTTCTTT.

The chain joins TRBV4-3 to TRBJ2-1; TRBD2 matches at 9 bases. This CDR3 is 15 amino acids long. The junction had 1 base not matched to a gene; V was cut back by 0 bases and J by 4 bases. Germline V gives CDR1 LGHNA, CDR2 YSLEER. The CDR3 here is CASSQDSGGYNEQFF. CDR3 nucleotides: TGCGCCAGCAGCCAAGATAGCGGGGGATACAATGAGCAGTTCTTC.

CDR3 coding DNA: TGTGCCAGCAGTGAAAAGGCGGGGCTGGATCATGGCTACACCTTC. This codes for CASSEKAGLDHGYTF. V gene TRBV6-1 combines with J gene TRBJ1-2; perhaps TRBD1 as D (5 bases). Looked up from germline, CDR1 is MNHNS and CDR2 is SASEGT. V shed 2 bases and J shed 6 bases, with 16 bases lying between them. The CDR3 contains 15 residues.

The chain is built from TRBV27 and TRBJ2-7; 10 nucleotides align to TRBD1. V lost 3 bases, J lost 7 bases, and 9 bases stayed unmatched. Per germline, CDR1 MNHEY and CDR2 SMNVEV (reference sequence). The CDR3 runs to 15 residues. The CDR3 sequence is CASSFVGQGSWEQYF. The CDR3 DNA reads TGTGCCAGCAGTTTTGTGGGACAGGGGAGTTGGGAGCAGTACTTC.

The genes are TRBV2 and TRBJ1-4, with no clear D. V was shortened by 2 bases and J by 4 bases, with 8 bases between the two germline ends. From germline, CDR1 is SNHLY and CDR2 FYNNEI. The CDR3 covers 14 residues. CDR3: CASSEHSHNEKLFF. The CDR3 nucleotides read TGTGCCAGCAGTGAACACAGTCATAATGAAAAACTGTTTTTT.

The chain links TRBV7-2 to TRBJ1-2; tentative D call: TRBD1 (6 bases). The CDR3 has 15 residues. The germline CDR1 and CDR2 sequences are SGHTA and FQGNSA. Deletions cut 1 base from V and 4 bases from J, with 13 bases between. CDR3 residues: CASSLEAGDLYGYTF. The CDR3 nucleotides are TGTGCCAGCAGCTTAGAGGCAGGGGACCTCTATGGCTACACCTTC. Full variable domain (outside the CDR3, taken from reference TRBV7-2 and TRBJ1-2): GAGVSQSPSNKVTEKGKDVELRCDPISGHTALYWYRQSLGQGLEFLIYFQGNSAPDKSGLPSDRFSAERTGGSVSTLTIQRTQQEDSAVYLCASSLEAGDLYGYTFGSGTRLTVV.

The CDR3 region has the DNA TGTGCCAGCACCCCTGAAACGGGACACCCAAACTATGGCTACACCTTC. Translating it yields CASTPETGHPNYGYTF. The V gene is TRBV11-2, the J gene TRBJ1-2, with TRBD1 as a possible D gene (6 bases). The CDR3 covers 16 residues. The V and J ends lost 7 bases and 2 bases respectively, with 20 bases between them. Germline V lookup: CDR1 SGHAT, CDR2 FQNNGV.

In this sample, this clone turned up a few times. The V call is TRBV11-2, the J call TRBJ2-2, with no clear D. Trimming removed 8 bases from V and 2 bases from J, with 15 bases in between. CDR3 length: 15 amino acids. Germline assignment: CDR1 SGHAT and CDR2 FQNNGV. The CDR3 loop reads CASVPRLVNTGELFF. In DNA, the CDR3 is TGTGCCAGCGTGCCGAGGCTAGTCAACACCGGGGAGCTGTTTTTT. Supplemented by reference TRBV11-2 and TRBJ2-2, the full variable domain reads EAGVAQSPRYKIIEKRQSVAFWCNPISGHATLYWYQQILGQGPKLLIQFQNNGVVDDSQLPKDRFSAERLKGVDSTLKIQPAKLEDSAVYLCASVPRLVNTGELFFGEGSRLTVL.

This rearrangement joins TRBV5-8 to TRBJ2-2; D is perhaps TRBD2 (6 bases). The CDR3 sequence is 14 residues long. Germline-derived CDR1 and CDR2 are SGHTS and YDEGEE. V lost 0 bases and J 6 bases, leaving 9 bases between the germline ends. CDR3: CASSLGRGPGELFF. The CDR3 coding sequence is TGTGCCAGCAGCTTGGGGCGGGGCCCCGGGGAGCTGTTTTTT.

The V and J genes are TRBV18 and TRBJ1-2; D is uncertain. CDR3 length: 14 residues. Germline V gene lookup returns CDR1 KGHSH and CDR2 LQKENI. Trimming pared 4 bases from V and 2 bases from J, leaving 11 bases between. The CDR3 sequence is CASSRKAQNYGYTF. The CDR3, as DNA: TGTGCCAGCTCACGTAAGGCACAGAACTATGGCTACACCTTC.

V gene TRBV7-6 combines with J gene TRBJ2-2; 11 bases align to TRBD2. The trim removed 5 bases at V and 1 base at J, leaving 6 bases unmatched. Germline V gives CDR1 SGHVS, CDR2 FNYEAQ. This CDR3 contains 17 residues. CDR3 region: CASSPQGLAVNTGELFF. The DNA of the CDR3 is TGTGCCAGCAGCCCGCAGGGACTAGCGGTGAACACCGGGGAGCTGTTTTTT.

This sequence joins TRBV2 and TRBJ1-1, with 8 nucleotides matching TRBD1. There are 14 residues in the CDR3. Germline-derived CDR1 and CDR2 are SNHLY and FYNNEI. After removal of 5 bases from V and 5 bases from J, the junction contained 7 bases not matched to a gene. The chain's CDR3 is CASSSLQGGTEAFF. CDR3 nucleotides: TGTGCCAGCAGTTCCCTACAGGGGGGTACTGAAGCTTTCTTT.